These T cell receptor beta chains were read from a single sample in a study of cytotoxic CD8 clonotypes in ibrutinib-treated CLL. Libraries were prepared by immunoSEQ multiplex PCR; TCRdb keeps only in-frame clonotypes and omits some of them. The sample carries 150,000 to 200,000 clones, 72% recorded once. The specimen was PBMCs, collected after 24 months of ibrutinib treatment. Source of these receptors: a human donor with chronic lymphocytic leukemia. Each CDR3 is given with its conserved first and last residue. Fields, in order: clone size, D gene, V gene, J gene, CDR3 protein, CDR3 DNA. A D gene is named only where the DNA matches it firmly. Only some rows state a clone size, as once, few, many or a class for expanded clones.

size: once
D: TRBD2
V: TRBV7-2
J: TRBJ2-5
CDR3: CASSLIGTRRAETQYF
DNA: TGTGCCAGCAGCTTAATCGGGACTAGACGGGCAGAGACCCAGTACTTC

size: .
D: .
V: TRBV19
J: TRBJ1-2
CDR3: CASSSQGPYGYTF
DNA: TGTGCCAGTAGTTCCCAGGGACCCTATGGCTACACCTTC

size: .
D: TRBD1
V: TRBV10-3
J: TRBJ1-2
CDR3: CAIKGTGGEDGYTF
DNA: TGTGCCATCAAGGGGACAGGGGGAGAGGATGGCTACACCTTC

size: .
D: .
V: TRBV2
J: TRBJ1-2
CDR3: CASSAGRTYGYTF
DNA: TGTGCCAGCAGTGCGGGACGGACTTATGGCTACACCTTC

size: few
D: TRBD1
V: TRBV18
J: TRBJ1-4
CDR3: CASSENRGINEKLFF
DNA: TGTGCCAGCTCGGAAAACAGGGGCATTAATGAAAAACTGTTTTTT

size: .
D: .
V: TRBV9
J: TRBJ1-3
CDR3: CASSVGLGDPSGNTIYF
DNA: TGTGCCAGCAGCGTAGGCCTGGGGGACCCCTCTGGAAACACCATATATTTT

size: once
D: TRBD1
V: TRBV5-1
J: TRBJ2-5
CDR3: CASRKGAETQYF
DNA: TGCGCCAGCCGGAAGGGGGCAGAGACCCAGTACTTC

size: .
D: .
V: TRBV18
J: TRBJ2-4
CDR3: CASSPPGGLAKNIQYF
DNA: TGTGCCAGCTCACCACCGGGGGGACTAGCCAAAAACATTCAGTACTTC

size: .
D: .
V: TRBV6-6
J: TRBJ2-7
CDR3: CASSLSVAYEQYF
DNA: TGTGCCAGCAGTTTGAGTGTCGCCTACGAGCAGTACTTC

size: .
D: .
V: TRBV5-6
J: TRBJ2-7
CDR3: CASSWGTRGSYEQYF
DNA: TGTGCCAGCAGCTGGGGGACCCGGGGATCCTACGAGCAGTACTTC

size: .
D: .
V: TRBV5-1
J: TRBJ2-2
CDR3: CASAGIRDMENTGELFF
DNA: TGCGCCTCAGCAGGGATCCGGGACATGGAGAACACCGGGGAGCTGTTTTTT

size: few
D: TRBD2
V: TRBV7-9
J: TRBJ2-1
CDR3: CASSPGLAGLNEQFF
DNA: TGTGCCAGCAGCCCAGGACTAGCGGGACTAAATGAGCAGTTCTTC

size: .
D: .
V: TRBV20-1
J: TRBJ2-1
CDR3: CSASEQAKQFF
DNA: TGCAGTGCTAGTGAGCAGGCCAAGCAGTTCTTC

size: few
D: .
V: TRBV18
J: TRBJ1-2
CDR3: CASSLGTGYGYTF
DNA: TGTGCCAGCTCACTCGGGACGGGCTATGGCTACACCTTC

size: .
D: .
V: TRBV5-1
J: TRBJ2-1
CDR3: CASSSGQLNEQFF
DNA: TGCGCCAGCAGCTCGGGACAACTCAATGAGCAGTTCTTC

size: .
D: .
V: TRBV19
J: TRBJ1-1
CDR3: CASSMQQRKGTEAFF
DNA: TGTGCCAGTAGTATGCAGCAACGGAAAGGGACTGAAGCTTTCTTT

size: .
D: .
V: TRBV7-2
J: TRBJ2-7
CDR3: CASSPSFGLTYEQYF
DNA: TGTGCCAGCAGCCCTTCTTTCGGCCTTACCTACGAGCAGTACTTC

size: once
D: .
V: TRBV10-1
J: TRBJ2-5
CDR3: CASSESGFLETQYF
DNA: TGCGCCAGCAGTGAGTCCGGCTTTCTTGAGACCCAGTACTTC

size: .
D: .
V: TRBV7-3
J: TRBJ1-1
CDR3: CASSLLGGGTEAFF
DNA: TGTGCCAGCAGCTTACTGGGTGGGGGAACTGAAGCTTTCTTT

size: few
D: .
V: TRBV28
J: TRBJ2-7
CDR3: CASSARDNPYEQYF
DNA: TGTGCCAGCAGTGCCCGGGACAATCCCTACGAGCAGTACTTC

size: .
D: TRBD1
V: TRBV5-1
J: TRBJ2-3
CDR3: CASSSLQGRQDTQYF
DNA: TGCGCCAGCAGCTCGTTACAGGGGCGCCAAGATACGCAGTATTTT

size: few
D: .
V: TRBV7-6
J: TRBJ1-2
CDR3: CASSLGARPSGYTF
DNA: TGTGCCAGCAGCTTAGGTGCCAGGCCTAGCGGCTACACCTTC

size: .
D: .
V: TRBV21-1
J: TRBJ2-7
CDR3: CASSKQREGRYEQYF
DNA: TGTGCCAGCAGCAAACAGCGGGAGGGCCGCTACGAGCAGTACTTC

size: .
D: TRBD2
V: TRBV27
J: TRBJ2-3
CDR3: CASRRSGRASDTQYF
DNA: TGTGCCAGCAGACGGAGCGGGAGGGCCTCAGATACGCAGTATTTT

size: .
D: TRBD1
V: TRBV19
J: TRBJ2-1
CDR3: CASSPTGQGVHEQFF
DNA: TGTGCCAGTAGCCCCACGGGACAGGGGGTTCATGAGCAGTTCTTC

size: once
D: .
V: TRBV18
J: TRBJ2-7
CDR3: CASSRARAYEQYF
DNA: TGTGCCAGCTCACGGGCGCGAGCGTACGAGCAGTACTTC

size: .
D: .
V: TRBV6-5
J: TRBJ2-3
CDR3: CASSYRGALTDTQYF
DNA: TGTGCCAGCAGTTACAGAGGGGCGCTCACAGATACGCAGTATTTT